This T cell receptor (beta chain) was obtained from a study of T-cell reconstitution after alpha-beta-depleted transplantation in children. Unique molecular identifiers were incorporated when the TCRbeta library was constructed. MiXCR was run by TCRdb on the PCR reads, yielding one entry per CDR3 protein. Among around 64,000 distinct CDR3 sequences listed, 9.5% to 13% were seen once. V lost 2 bases, J lost 0 bases, and 4 bases lay in between. The V gene's germline CDR1 is SEHNR and CDR2 FQNEAQ (reference sequence). The length of the CDR3 is 13 residues. A word on this clonotype: No antigen is known for it.

Study conclusions and caveats: TCRbeta diversity was high at day 60 in some patients (a result of surviving recipient T cells and thymic progenitors). Newly generated T cells supplied most T-cell counts and diversity one year post-transplant.

The sequence derives from a boy aged 5-17 years with acute myeloid leukemia, due to receive a stem cell transplant. The chain employs TRBV7-9 and TRBJ1-1; unclear D gene. This material consisted of PBMCs, taken before TCRalphabeta/CD19-depleted stem cell transplant. In DNA form, the CDR3 reads TGTGCCAGCAGCTTACAGTTGAACACTGAAGCTTTCTTT. This codes for CASSLQLNTEAFF.